The entry that follows covers one TCR beta chain sequence. The data originate from a study of blood T cell repertoires in COVID-19. Study information: Collection of acute and convalescent COVID-19 samples took place in the United States, Italy and Spain. The cDNA or gDNA used as material had been derived from T cells, B-cell-depleted T cells, or PBMCs.

Germline V lookup: CDR1 SGHTA, CDR2 FQGNSA. V was cut by 7 bases and J by 3 bases, with 13 bases left in between. There are 14 residues in the CDR3. Authors' processing steps: The authors estimated nucleated cell counts from reference gene primer amplification. Data came from immunoSEQ multiplex PCR; TCRdb stores just in-frame clones and leaves some out. V, J and clone size are taken as reported in that table, and D and trimming were inferred from the DNA itself. There are 150,000 to 200,000 clones in the sample; approximately 84% occur only once, and about a fifth lies in the top ten. The TCR was taken from a woman aged 80 or older with acute or convalescent COVID-19. V usage is TRBV7-2 and J usage is TRBJ2-1; D possibly corresponds to TRBD1 (5 bases). The sequenced sample consisted of peripheral blood. CDR3 in DNA: TGTGCCAGCATCCTAGGGGCCCTCTACAATGAGCAGTTCTTC. This encodes CASILGALYNEQFF.